These 21 T cell receptor beta chains share one sample of origin, sequenced in a study of patients and donors after allogeneic stem cell transplantation. TCRdb analysed the RT-PCR reads with MiXCR anew, one entry per CDR3 protein. The table lists approximately 29,000 distinct CDR3 sequences, around 35% of them singletons. The source material was blood, either unsorted or a sorted T cell fraction (not recorded which). The receptors come from a human donor who was either an allogeneic HSCT recipient or a stem cell or donor lymphocyte infusion donor (not recorded which). It is not recorded whose cells these are; they may come from a transplant donor.

The genes are TRBV20-1 and TRBJ1-5, with 8 bases matching TRBD1. V was pared by 5 bases and J by 4 bases, with 10 bases of the junction left unmatched. CDR1 and CDR2 (germline): DFQATT, SNEGSKA (reference sequence). There are 15 residues in the CDR3. The chain's CDR3 is CSAGPITGGNQPQHF. The DNA of the CDR3 is TGCAGTGCTGGACCGATCACAGGGGGGAATCAGCCCCAGCATTTT.

The chain uses TRBV5-1 and TRBJ2-7, with 7 bases lining up with TRBD1. The CDR3 runs 15 residues. The junction had 7 bases not matched to a gene; V was cut back by 1 base and J by 3 bases. The V gene's germline CDR1 is SGHRS and CDR2 YFSETQ. This chain's CDR3 is CASSLPGQILYEQYF. CDR3 nucleotides: TGCGCCAGCAGCTTGCCGGGACAGATTCTCTACGAGCAGTACTTC.

This clonotype occurred a few times. The chain recombines TRBV29-1 with TRBJ1-4; D is undetermined. Trimming took off 7 bases at V and 7 bases at J, with 10 bases between the two ends. CDR1 SQVTM and CDR2 ANQGSEA come from the germline V gene. The CDR3 has 11 residues. The CDR3 sequence: CSGVRGEKLFF. In DNA form, the CDR3 reads TGCAGCGGGGTCCGGGGTGAAAAACTGTTTTTT.

In this sample, this clonotype turned up many times. The rearrangement uses TRBV29-1 and TRBJ2-7, with 7 positions matching TRBD2. This CDR3 is 12 amino acids long. Losses at the gene ends were 7 bases for V and 4 bases for J; bases not matched to a gene: 7. CDR1 and CDR2 (germline): SQVTM, ANQGSEA. In DNA form, the CDR3 reads TGCAGCGGTGCCTCCGGGGGGTACGAGCAGTACTTC. It specifies CSGASGGYEQYF.

The rearrangement uses TRBV29-1 and TRBJ2-7; possibly TRBD2 for D (6 bases). CDR1 is SQVTM, CDR2 ANQGSEA, per germline. Deletions cut 4 bases from V and 0 bases from J, with 10 bases between. This CDR3 is built from 13 residues. The CDR3 here is CSVVTDYSYEQYF. The DNA for the CDR3 is TGCAGCGTTGTAACGGACTACTCCTACGAGCAGTACTTC.

This clonotype came up a few times. The V gene is TRBV29-1, the J gene TRBJ2-1, with a weak D call TRBD2 (7 bases). In germline, CDR1 is SQVTM, CDR2 ANQGSEA. V gave up 6 bases and J gave up 6 bases, with 18 bases separating them. The CDR3 is made up of 14 amino acids. The CDR3 coding sequence is TGCAGCGTGGGGGGGCCTGAACGGGTCAATGAGCAGTTCTTC. It is translated as CSVGGPERVNEQFF.

V gene TRBV4-1 combines with J gene TRBJ1-2; TRBD1 agrees at 9 bases. The CDR3 loop spans 16 amino acids. The germline gives CDR1 MGHRA, CDR2 YSYEKL. The junction had 7 bases not matched to a gene; V was cut back by 3 bases and J by 2 bases. This chain's CDR3 is CASSHLPGQGNYGYTF. CDR3 nucleotides: TGCGCCAGCAGCCACCTACCGGGACAGGGAAACTATGGCTACACCTTC.

This clonotype turned up a few times. The chain is built from TRBV10-3 and TRBJ1-5; D ambiguous. Trimming stripped 5 bases from V and 5 bases from J, with 13 bases between. The germline CDR1 and CDR2 sequences are ENHRY and SYGVKD. The CDR3 extends over 14 amino acids. CDR3 sequence: CAISYSGPDQPQHF. CDR3 nucleotides: TGTGCCATCAGTTATTCCGGACCTGATCAGCCCCAGCATTTT.

V and J are TRBV29-1 and TRBJ1-1, with TRBD1 matching over 7 bases. J gave up 6 bases and V 6 bases, and 7 bases lay outside the gene matches. This CDR3 is 12 amino acids long. The germline CDR1 and CDR2 sequences are SQVTM and ANQGSEA. CDR3 nucleotides: TGCAGCGTAGGGGGCAGGGGAGCTGAAGCTTTCTTT. This sequence encodes CSVGGRGAEAFF.

There are a few counts of this clonotype. This chain uses TRBV12-3 or TRBV12-4 with TRBJ1-1, with D unresolved. V gave up 2 bases and J gave up 7 bases, with 11 bases separating them. This CDR3 has 13 residues. CDR3 sequence: CASSLIRHLEAFF. CDR3 sequence (DNA): TGTGCCAGCAGTTTAATTCGACATCTTGAAGCTTTCTTT.

This clonotype occurred a few times. The gene calls are TRBV29-1 and TRBJ1-2; D is ambiguous. The CDR3 is 15 residues long. V dropped 2 bases and J dropped 4 bases, with 17 bases sitting between them. Per the germline V gene, CDR1 is SQVTM and CDR2 is ANQGSEA. CDR3 protein: CSVEFIVQKSYGYTF. In DNA form, the CDR3 reads TGCAGCGTTGAATTTATTGTACAGAAGAGCTATGGCTACACCTTC. Variable domain in full (rest from reference TRBV29-1 and TRBJ1-2): SAVISQKPSRDICQRGTSLTIQCQVDSQVTMMFWYRQQPGQSLTLIATANQGSEATYESGFVIDKFPISRPNLTFSTLTVSNMSPEDSSIYLCSVEFIVQKSYGYTFGSGTRLTVV.

This clonotype was seen a handful of times. The chain uses TRBV4-3 and TRBJ1-5; D call uncertain. Trimming took 0 bases from V and 1 from J, leaving 7 bases between them. This CDR3 is built from 15 residues. The germline CDR1 and CDR2 sequences are LGHNA and YSLEER. DNA for the CDR3: TGCGCCAGCAGCCAAGATACTGGGAGCAATCAGCCCCAGCATTTT. It encodes CASSQDTGSNQPQHF.

V gene TRBV6-2 or TRBV6-3 combines with J gene TRBJ1-5; D is uncertain. This CDR3 spans 17 amino acids. V was trimmed by 0 bases and J by 2 bases, leaving 14 bases between them. CDR1 and CDR2 from the germline V gene are MNHEY and SVGEGT. The CDR3 DNA sequence: TGTGCCAGCAGTTACTCCGGTGGATTGTTCGGCAATCAGCCCCAGCATTTT. It translates to CASSYSGGLFGNQPQHF.

The chain has TRBV12-3 or TRBV12-4 and TRBJ2-2; 11 positions match TRBD1. V trimming: 2 bases; J trimming: 7 bases; junction bases outside the gene matches: 6. The CDR3 totals 16 residues. Here the CDR3 reads CASSLFGQGAVGELFF. CDR3 in DNA: TGTGCCAGCAGTTTATTTGGACAGGGGGCGGTCGGGGAGCTGTTTTTT.

The V call is TRBV20-1, the J call TRBJ1-6; no firm D call. Germline CDR1 DFQATT, CDR2 SNEGSKA (reference sequence). This CDR3 comprises 15 residues. The ends were cut back, 0 bases at V and 13 bases at J, with 19 bases in the middle. CDR3 protein: CSARDGRAGLGPLHF. The DNA of the CDR3 is TGCAGTGCTAGAGATGGAAGGGCAGGCTTAGGGCCCCTCCACTTT.

This clonotype has just a few counts. The chain joins TRBV29-1 to TRBJ1-1; the D is unclear. Trimming took 2 bases from V and 4 from J, leaving 17 bases between them. This CDR3 spans 15 amino acids. Germline CDR1 and CDR2: SQVTM and ANQGSEA. CDR3 DNA: TGCAGCGTTGAAAACCCGACGGCTTCTGGCACTGAAGCTTTCTTT. Its translation: CSVENPTASGTEAFF.

The genes are TRBV29-1 and TRBJ2-5; no firm D call. Germline CDR1 is SQVTM and CDR2 is ANQGSEA. The V end was cut by 6 bases, the J end by 5 bases, with 13 bases between. CDR3 length: 12 amino acids. The CDR3 loop reads CSVVPRSETQYF. In DNA, the CDR3 is TGCAGCGTCGTTCCGAGGTCGGAGACCCAGTACTTC.

This clonotype has just a few counts. The chain is built from TRBV29-1 and TRBJ1-5; TRBD1 might be the D (6 bases). The germline gives CDR1 SQVTM, CDR2 ANQGSEA. The CDR3 length is 17 residues. Trimming pared 3 bases from V and 0 bases from J, leaving 18 bases between. The CDR3 sequence is CSVETGTKAYSNQPQHF. CDR3 nucleotides: TGCAGCGTTGAGACCGGGACAAAAGCGTATAGCAATCAGCCCCAGCATTTT.

This clonotype was detected a few times. CDR3 loop: CASSTTGVDYGYTF. CDR3 DNA: TGTGCCAGCAGCACCACAGGGGTGGACTATGGCTACACCTTC. This rearrangement joins TRBV7-2 to TRBJ1-2; TRBD1 agrees at 7 bases. Germline loops: CDR1 SGHTA, CDR2 FQGNSA. This CDR3 comprises 14 residues. Losses at the gene ends were 5 bases for V and 3 bases for J; bases not matched to a gene: 6.

This clonotype was observed a few times. The V gene is TRBV7-9, the J gene TRBJ2-3, with a possible D match to TRBD2 (6 bases). V dropped 2 bases and J dropped 8 bases, with 17 bases sitting between them. The CDR3 consists of 15 residues. Per germline, CDR1 SEHNR and CDR2 FQNEAQ (reference sequence). CDR3 coding DNA: TGTGCCAGCAGCTTATCCTTTGCTAGCGAGGGTACGCAGTATTTT. Its protein is CASSLSFASEGTQYF.

This clonotype was seen a few times. The V gene is TRBV11-2, the J gene TRBJ1-1, with 8 nucleotides matching TRBD1. The CDR3 runs 15 residues. Germline V lookup: CDR1 SGHAT, CDR2 FQNNGV. J gave up 2 bases and V 2 bases, and 4 bases lay outside the gene matches. This CDR3 reads CASSLYQGANTEAFF. CDR3 in DNA: TGTGCCAGCAGCTTATATCAGGGGGCAAACACTGAAGCTTTCTTT.